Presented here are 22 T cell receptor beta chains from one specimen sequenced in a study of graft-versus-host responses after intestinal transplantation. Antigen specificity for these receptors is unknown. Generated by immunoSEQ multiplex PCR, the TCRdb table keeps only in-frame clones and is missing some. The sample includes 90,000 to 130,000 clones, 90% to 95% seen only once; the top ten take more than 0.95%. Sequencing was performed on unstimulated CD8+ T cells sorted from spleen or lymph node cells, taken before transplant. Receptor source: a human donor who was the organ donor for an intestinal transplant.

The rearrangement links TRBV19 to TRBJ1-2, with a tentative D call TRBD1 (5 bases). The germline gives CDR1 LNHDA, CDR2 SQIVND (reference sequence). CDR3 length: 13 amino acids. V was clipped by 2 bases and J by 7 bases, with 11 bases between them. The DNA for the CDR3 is TGTGCCAGTAGTATATGGGCAGGGTCTGGCTACACCTTC. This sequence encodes CASSIWAGSGYTF. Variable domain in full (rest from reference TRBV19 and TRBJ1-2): DGGITQSPKYLFRKEGQNVTLSCEQNLNHDAMYWYRQDPGQGLRLIYYSQIVNDFQKGDIAEGYSVSREKKESFPLTVTSAQKNPTAFYLCASSIWAGSGYTFGSGTRLTVV.

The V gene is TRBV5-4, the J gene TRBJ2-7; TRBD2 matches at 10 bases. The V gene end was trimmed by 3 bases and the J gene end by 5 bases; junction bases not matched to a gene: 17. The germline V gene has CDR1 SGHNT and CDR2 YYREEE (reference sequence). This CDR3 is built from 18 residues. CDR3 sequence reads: CASSSLLPGLAKDHEQYF. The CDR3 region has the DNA TGTGCCAGCAGCTCCTTGTTACCGGGACTAGCGAAGGACCACGAGCAGTACTTC.

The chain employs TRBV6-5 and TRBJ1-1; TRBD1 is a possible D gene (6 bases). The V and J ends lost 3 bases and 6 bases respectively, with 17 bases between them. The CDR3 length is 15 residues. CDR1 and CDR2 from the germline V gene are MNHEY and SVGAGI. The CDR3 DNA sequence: TGTGCCAGCAGTTATAATGGGGGGGCGCGCGCTGAAGCTTTCTTT. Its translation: CASSYNGGARAEAFF.

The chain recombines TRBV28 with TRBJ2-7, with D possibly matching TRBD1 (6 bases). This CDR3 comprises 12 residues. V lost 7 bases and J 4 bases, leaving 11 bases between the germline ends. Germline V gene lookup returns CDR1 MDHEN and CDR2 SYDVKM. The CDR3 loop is CASNQQGYEQYF. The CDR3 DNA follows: TGTGCCAGCAATCAACAGGGTTACGAGCAGTACTTC.

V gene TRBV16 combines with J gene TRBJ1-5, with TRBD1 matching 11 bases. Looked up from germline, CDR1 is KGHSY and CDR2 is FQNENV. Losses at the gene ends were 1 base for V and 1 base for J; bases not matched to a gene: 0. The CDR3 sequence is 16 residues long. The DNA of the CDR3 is TGTGCCAGCAGCCAATGGACAGGGGGCAGCAATCAGCCCCAGCATTTT. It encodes CASSQWTGGSNQPQHF. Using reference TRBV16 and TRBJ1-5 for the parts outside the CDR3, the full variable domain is GEEVAQTPKHLVRGEGQKAKLYCAPIKGHSYVFWYQQVLKNEFKFLISFQNENVFDETGMPKERFSAKCLPNSPCSLEIQATKLEDSAVYFCASSQWTGGSNQPQHFGDGTRLSIL.

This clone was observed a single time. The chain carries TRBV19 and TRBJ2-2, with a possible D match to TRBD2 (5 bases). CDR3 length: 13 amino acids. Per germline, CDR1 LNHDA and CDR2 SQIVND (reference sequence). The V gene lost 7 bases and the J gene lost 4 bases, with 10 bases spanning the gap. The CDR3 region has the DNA TGTGCCAGTAAAGGGAGAAGCACCGGGGAGCTGTTTTTT. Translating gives CASKGRSTGELFF.

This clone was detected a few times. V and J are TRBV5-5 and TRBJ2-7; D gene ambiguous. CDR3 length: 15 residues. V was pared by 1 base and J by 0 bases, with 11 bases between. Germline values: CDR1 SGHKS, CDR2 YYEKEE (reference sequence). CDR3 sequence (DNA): TGTGCCAGCAGCTTGTGGACGGGTAGCTCCTACGAGCAGTACTTC. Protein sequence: CASSLWTGSSYEQYF.

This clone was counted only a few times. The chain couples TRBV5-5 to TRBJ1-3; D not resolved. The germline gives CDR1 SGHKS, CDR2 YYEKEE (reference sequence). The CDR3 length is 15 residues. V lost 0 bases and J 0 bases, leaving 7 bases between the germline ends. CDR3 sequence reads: CASSLVGSSGNTIYF. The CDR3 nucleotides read TGTGCCAGCAGCTTGGTAGGGTCCTCTGGAAACACCATATATTTT.

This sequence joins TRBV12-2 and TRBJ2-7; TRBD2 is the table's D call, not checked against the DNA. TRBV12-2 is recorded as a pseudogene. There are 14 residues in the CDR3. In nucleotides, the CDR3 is TGTGCAAGTCGCCAGCGATGGAGAGACTACGAGCAGTACTTC. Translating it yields CASRQRWRDYEQYF.

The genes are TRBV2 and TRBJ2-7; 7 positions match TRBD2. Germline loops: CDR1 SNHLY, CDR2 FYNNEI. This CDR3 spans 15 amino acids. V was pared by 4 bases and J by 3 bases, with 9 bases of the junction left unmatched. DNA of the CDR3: TGTGCCAGCAGTGCCCCGGGGGTAGCGGGCTACGAGCAGTACTTC. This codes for CASSAPGVAGYEQYF.

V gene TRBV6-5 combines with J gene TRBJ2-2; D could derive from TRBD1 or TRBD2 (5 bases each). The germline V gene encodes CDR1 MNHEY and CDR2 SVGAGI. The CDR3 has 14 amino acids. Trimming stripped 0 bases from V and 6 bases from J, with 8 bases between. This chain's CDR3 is CASSYSGDPGELFF. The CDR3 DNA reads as TGTGCCAGCAGTTACTCCGGGGACCCCGGGGAGCTGTTTTTT.

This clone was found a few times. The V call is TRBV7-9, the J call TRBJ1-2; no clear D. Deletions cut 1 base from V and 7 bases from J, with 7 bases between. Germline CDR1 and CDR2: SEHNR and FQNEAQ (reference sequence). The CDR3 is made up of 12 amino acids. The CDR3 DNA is TGTGCCAGCAGCTTAGGGCTGGGTGGCTACACCTTC. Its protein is CASSLGLGGYTF.

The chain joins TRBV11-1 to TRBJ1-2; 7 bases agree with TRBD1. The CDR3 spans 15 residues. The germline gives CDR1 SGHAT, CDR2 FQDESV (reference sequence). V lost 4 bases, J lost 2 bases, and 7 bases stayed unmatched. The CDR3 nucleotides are TGTGCCAGCAGCTCAAAAAGGGACAGCAACTATGGCTACACCTTC. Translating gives CASSSKRDSNYGYTF.

CDR3 bases: TGTGCCGCGGGACTAGCGGATTACAATGAGCAGTTCTTC. It specifies CAAGLADYNEQFF. The rearrangement uses TRBV2 and TRBJ2-1; 11 bases fit TRBD2. J was trimmed by 4 bases and V by 11 bases; bases with no gene match: 4. Germline CDR1 reads SNHLY; CDR2 reads FYNNEI. The CDR3 runs to 13 residues. Full variable domain (remainder filled in from reference TRBV2 and TRBJ2-1): EPEVTQTPSHQVTQMGQEVILRCVPISNHLYFYWYRQILGQKVEFLVSFYNNEISEKSEIFDDQFSVERPDGSNFTLKIRSTKLEDSAMYFCAAGLADYNEQFFGPGTRLTVL.

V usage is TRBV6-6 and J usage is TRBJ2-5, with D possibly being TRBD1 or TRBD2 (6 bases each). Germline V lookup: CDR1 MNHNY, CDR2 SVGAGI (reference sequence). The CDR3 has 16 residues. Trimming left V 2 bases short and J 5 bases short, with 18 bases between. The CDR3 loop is CASSYTSGAMGETQYF. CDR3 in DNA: TGTGCCAGCAGTTACACCTCGGGGGCCATGGGGGAGACCCAGTACTTC.

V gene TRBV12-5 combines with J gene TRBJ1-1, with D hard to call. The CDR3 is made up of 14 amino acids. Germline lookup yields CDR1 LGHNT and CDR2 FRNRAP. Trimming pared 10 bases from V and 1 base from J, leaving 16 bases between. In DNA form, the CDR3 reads TGTGCTATACGCCTGGACGGGCCGAACACTGAAGCTTTCTTT. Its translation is CAIRLDGPNTEAFF.

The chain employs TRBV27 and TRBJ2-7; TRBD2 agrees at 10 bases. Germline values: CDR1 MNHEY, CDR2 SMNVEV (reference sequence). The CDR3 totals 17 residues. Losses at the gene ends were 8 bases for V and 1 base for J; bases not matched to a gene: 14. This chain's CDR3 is CASGSFSAGGESYEQYF. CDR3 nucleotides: TGTGCCAGCGGATCTTTTTCAGCGGGAGGGGAATCCTACGAGCAGTACTTC.

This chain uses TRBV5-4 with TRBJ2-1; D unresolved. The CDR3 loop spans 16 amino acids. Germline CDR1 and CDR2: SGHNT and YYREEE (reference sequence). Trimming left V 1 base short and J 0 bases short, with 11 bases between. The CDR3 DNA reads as TGTGCCAGCAGCTTGATTGACTTTAGCTCCTACAATGAGCAGTTCTTC. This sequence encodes CASSLIDFSSYNEQFF.

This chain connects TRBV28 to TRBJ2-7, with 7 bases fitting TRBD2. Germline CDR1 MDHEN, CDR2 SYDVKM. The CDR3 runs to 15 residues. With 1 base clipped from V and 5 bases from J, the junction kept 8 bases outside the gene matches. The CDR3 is CASSLSWGGFNEQYF. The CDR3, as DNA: TGTGCCAGCAGTTTATCTTGGGGAGGGTTCAACGAGCAGTACTTC.

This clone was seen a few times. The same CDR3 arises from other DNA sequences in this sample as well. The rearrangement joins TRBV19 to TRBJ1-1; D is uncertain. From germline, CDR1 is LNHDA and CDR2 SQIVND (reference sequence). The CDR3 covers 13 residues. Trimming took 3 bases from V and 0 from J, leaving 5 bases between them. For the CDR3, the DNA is TGTGCCAGTAGTATCAGTCTGAACACTGAAGCTTTCTTT. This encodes CASSISLNTEAFF.

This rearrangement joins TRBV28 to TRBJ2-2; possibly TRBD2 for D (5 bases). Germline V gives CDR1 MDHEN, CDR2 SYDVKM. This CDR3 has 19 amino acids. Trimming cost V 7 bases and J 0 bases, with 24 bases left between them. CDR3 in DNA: TGTGCCAGCACTACCTCGGTGCGGGCCCCGCCTTCGAACACCGGGGAGCTGTTTTTT. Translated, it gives CASTTSVRAPPSNTGELFF.

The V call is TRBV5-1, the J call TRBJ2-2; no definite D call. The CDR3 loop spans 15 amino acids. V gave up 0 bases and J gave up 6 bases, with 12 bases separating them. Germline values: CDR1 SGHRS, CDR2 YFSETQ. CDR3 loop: CASSLAVLGSGELFF. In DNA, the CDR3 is TGCGCCAGCAGCTTGGCGGTGTTGGGGTCCGGGGAGCTGTTTTTT.